Many counts were recorded for the clone carrying this T cell receptor beta chain. TCR beta CDR3 regions were amplified from RNA transcripts. The HTBI primer set was used in a first-round RT-PCR of the TCR CDR3. TCRdb re-derived calls from the multiplex PCR reads in MiXCR, one entry per CDR3 protein. Among about 350,000 distinct CDR3 sequences listed, approximately 13% were seen once. The data belong to a study of T cells in Graves' hyperthyroidism and ophthalmopathy. Looked up from germline, CDR1 is SGHAT and CDR2 is FQNNGV. With 4 bases clipped from V and 7 bases from J, the junction kept 13 bases outside the gene matches. CDR3 length: 16 amino acids.

This clonotype originated in a woman in her 30s with Graves' hyperthyroidism. The chain recombines TRBV11-2 with TRBJ2-5, with 9 bases fitting TRBD2. Sample: blood. CDR3 amino acids: CASSSRGGTSYGTQYF. The CDR3 DNA sequence: TGTGCCAGCAGCTCGAGAGGGGGGACTAGCTATGGGACCCAGTACTTC.